One sample yielded the 28 T cell receptor beta chains listed below, sequenced in a study of identical twins. TCRdb reprocessed the 5' RACE reads via MiXCR and lists one record per CDR3 protein. The sample shows approximately 220,000 distinct CDR3 sequences, over 8% of them seen only once. The sequenced sample was memory (CD45RO+) T cells sorted from blood. These receptors originate from a young woman in good health.

This chain links TRBV20-1 with TRBJ1-5; no reliable D call. Germline-derived CDR1 and CDR2 are DFQATT and SNEGSKA (reference sequence). V lost 5 bases, J lost 0 bases, and 5 bases lay in between. CDR3 length: 12 amino acids. The CDR3 is CSAQFSNQPQHF. The CDR3 DNA reads TGCAGTGCTCAGTTTAGCAATCAGCCCCAGCATTTT.

In its sample, this clonotype was seen a few times. CDR3 DNA: TGCGCCAGCAGCTTGGTTCCACCCGTGAGCTCCTATAATTCACCCCTCCACTTT. It codes for CASSLVPPVSSYNSPLHF. V and J are TRBV5-1 and TRBJ1-6, with D uncertain. CDR3 length: 18 residues. Germline loops: CDR1 SGHRS, CDR2 YFSETQ. Trimming took off 0 bases at V and 0 bases at J, with 13 bases between the two ends.

This clonotype occurred a few times. The gene calls are TRBV6-1 and TRBJ2-3, with 11 positions matching TRBD2. The germline V gene has CDR1 MNHNS and CDR2 SASEGT. CDR3 length: 16 residues. The V segment lost 7 bases and the J segment 2 bases; nucleotides outside the gene matches: 8. CDR3 sequence reads: CASTLGLAAYTDTQYF. The DNA for the CDR3 is TGTGCCAGCACCCTGGGACTAGCGGCCTACACAGATACGCAGTATTTT.

There are many counts of this clonotype. The chain employs TRBV7-9 and TRBJ2-1; D gene ambiguous. V shed 1 base and J shed 10 bases, with 8 bases lying between them. The germline V gene encodes CDR1 SEHNR and CDR2 FQNEAQ (reference sequence). This CDR3 is 12 amino acids long. CDR3: CASSLVAGEQFF. CDR3 nucleotide sequence: TGTGCCAGCAGCTTAGTAGCTGGCGAGCAGTTCTTC.

The CDR3 DNA is TGCGCCAGCAGCCCTTTTCAGCGGGGGAGCACAGATACGCAGTATTTT. The encoded protein is CASSPFQRGSTDTQYF. The chain combines TRBV4-1 with TRBJ2-3, with 8 bases matching TRBD2. There are 16 residues in the CDR3. In germline, CDR1 is MGHRA, CDR2 YSYEKL. With 4 bases clipped from V and 0 bases from J, the junction kept 6 bases outside the gene matches.

This clonotype was seen only a few times. The chain carries TRBV30 and TRBJ1-1; D is possibly TRBD1 (6 bases). The CDR3 length is 15 residues. The V and J ends lost 1 base and 1 base respectively, with 13 bases between them. Per the germline V gene, CDR1 is GTSNPN and CDR2 is SVGIG (reference sequence). CDR3 amino acids: CAWSELQGGNTEAFF. DNA for the CDR3: TGTGCCTGGAGTGAACTACAGGGAGGGAACACTGAAGCTTTCTTT.

This clonotype appeared a few times. The rearrangement joins TRBV6-5 to TRBJ2-7, with D perhaps matching TRBD2 (6 bases). CDR1 and CDR2 (germline): MNHEY, SVGAGI. Trimming shortened V by 4 bases and J by 2 bases, and 21 bases separated the two germline ends. This CDR3 has 17 amino acids. The CDR3 reads CASSLRDFGREPYEQYF. CDR3 nucleotides: TGTGCCAGCAGTTTGAGGGATTTCGGGAGAGAACCCTACGAGCAGTACTTC.

This clonotype was recorded many times. The rearrangement uses TRBV12-3 or TRBV12-4 and TRBJ2-2; 8 bases agree with TRBD2. The V segment lost 5 bases and the J segment 3 bases; nucleotides outside the gene matches: 11. The length of the CDR3 is 17 residues. This CDR3 is CASSNFPPGGYTGELFF. DNA of the CDR3: TGTGCCAGCAGTAATTTTCCACCGGGGGGGTACACCGGGGAGCTGTTTTTT.

This clonotype turned up a few times. The chain links TRBV9 to TRBJ2-1; possibly TRBD2 for D (5 bases). The CDR3 length is 15 residues. Per germline, CDR1 SGDLS and CDR2 YYNGEE. The germline V and J ends were trimmed by 3 bases and 5 bases, with 15 bases remaining between them. The CDR3 sequence is CASSGQRSRDNEQFF. The CDR3 DNA reads as TGTGCCAGCAGCGGCCAGCGGAGCCGGGACAATGAGCAGTTCTTC. Combining the CDR3 with reference TRBV9 and TRBJ2-1 gives the whole variable domain DSGVTQTPKHLITATGQRVTLRCSPRSGDLSVYWYQQSLDQGLQFLIQYYNGEERAKGNILERFSAQQFPDLHSELNLSSLELGDSALYFCASSGQRSRDNEQFFGPGTRLTVL.

The V and J genes are TRBV5-4 and TRBJ2-5, with no clear D. V gave up 9 bases and J gave up 4 bases, with 10 bases separating them. The CDR3 has 11 residues. From germline, CDR1 is SGHNT and CDR2 YYREEE (reference sequence). The CDR3, as DNA: TGTGCCACCCGGTCCATAGAGACCCAGTACTTC. As protein: CATRSIETQYF.

This clonotype was detected a few times. V gene TRBV6-5 combines with J gene TRBJ2-5; D possibly corresponds to TRBD2 (5 bases). Germline V gene sequence: CDR1 MNHEY, CDR2 SVGAGI. V gave up 2 bases and J gave up 6 bases, with 13 bases separating them. The CDR3 covers 14 residues. The CDR3 DNA follows: TGTGCCAGCAGTTACGGGAGTTCCGGGCAGACCCAGTACTTC. Its translation is CASSYGSSGQTQYF.

This chain links TRBV10-3 with TRBJ2-1; D unclear. Germline V gene data show CDR1 as ENHRY and CDR2 as SYGVKD. The CDR3 spans 13 residues. Deletions cut 5 bases from V and 5 bases from J, with 10 bases between. The DNA of the CDR3 is TGTGCCATCAGTTCGAACCCTAACAATGAGCAGTTCTTC. Translating gives CAISSNPNNEQFF.

This clonotype turned up a few times. The V gene is TRBV5-1, the J gene TRBJ2-7; D uncertain. The CDR3 runs 13 residues. V was pared by 1 base and J by 0 bases, with 5 bases between. Looked up from germline, CDR1 is SGHRS and CDR2 is YFSETQ. For the CDR3, the DNA is TGCGCCAGCAGCTTGTTGCACTCCTACGAGCAGTACTTC. It specifies CASSLLHSYEQYF.

This clonotype occurred a few times. CDR3 loop: CASSLLAGFHNEQFF. CDR3 in DNA: TGTGCCAGCAGCCTACTAGCGGGTTTCCACAATGAGCAGTTCTTC. V usage is TRBV7-2 and J usage is TRBJ2-1; 9 bases align to TRBD2. The CDR3 is 15 residues long. V dropped 5 bases and J dropped 5; count of bases not matched to a gene: 7. Germline V gene data show CDR1 as SGHTA and CDR2 as FQGNSA.

In regard to this clonotype: With a much larger clone just one base away, this may be a read error. The chain combines TRBV7-2 with TRBJ2-2; D call uncertain. CDR1 and CDR2 from the germline V gene are SGHTA and FQGNSA. Trimming stripped 5 bases from V and 4 bases from J, with 5 bases between. The CDR3 covers 12 residues. The CDR3 loop is CASSVSTGELFF. CDR3 in DNA: TGTGCCAGCAGCGTTAGCACCGGGGAGCTGTTTTTT.

This clonotype was counted ten times or more. V is TRBV10-1 and J is TRBJ2-1; no firm D call. Germline V gives CDR1 WNHNN, CDR2 SYGVQD (reference sequence). CDR3 length: 12 amino acids. Trimming stripped 3 bases from V and 10 bases from J, with 10 bases between. DNA for the CDR3: TGCGCCAGCAGTGATCCGGGTCAGGAGCAGTTCTTC. Protein sequence: CASSDPGQEQFF.

At least ten counts were recorded for this clonotype. This rearrangement joins TRBV2 to TRBJ2-1, with TRBD2 identical over 10 bases. V dropped 6 bases and J dropped 7; count of bases not matched to a gene: 9. In germline, CDR1 is SNHLY, CDR2 FYNNEI. The CDR3 loop spans 15 amino acids. The CDR3 is CASSSLAGVSNEQFF. In nucleotides, the CDR3 is TGTGCCAGCAGCTCTCTAGCGGGAGTTTCAAATGAGCAGTTCTTC. The variable domain in full, with the rest retrieved from reference TRBV2 and TRBJ2-1, is EPEVTQTPSHQVTQMGQEVILRCVPISNHLYFYWYRQILGQKVEFLVSFYNNEISEKSEIFDDQFSVERPDGSNFTLKIRSTKLEDSAMYFCASSSLAGVSNEQFFGPGTRLTVL.

This clonotype showed up just a few times. This chain uses TRBV20-1 with TRBJ1-2; the match to TRBD1 covers 7 bases. The CDR3 consists of 11 residues. Germline CDR1 DFQATT, CDR2 SNEGSKA (reference sequence). V was clipped by 6 bases and J by 8 bases; unmatched bases: 6. The CDR3 sequence: CSAETGNGYTF. CDR3 DNA: TGCAGTGCCGAGACAGGGAACGGCTACACCTTC.

In its sample, this clonotype was seen many times. The chain joins TRBV10-2 to TRBJ2-7, with 8 bases fitting TRBD2. Germline V gene lookup returns CDR1 WSHSY and CDR2 SAAADI. The V gene end was trimmed by 6 bases and the J gene end by 1 base; junction bases not matched to a gene: 5. The CDR3 is 14 amino acids. The CDR3 nucleotides are TGCGCCAGCAGGGGGGTAGCGGGATCCTACGAGCAGTACTTC. Translation gives CASRGVAGSYEQYF.

This clonotype was found many times. V is TRBV7-2 and J is TRBJ2-5; 7 bases fit TRBD2. Germline V CDR1 and CDR2: SGHTA, FQGNSA. The CDR3 has 16 amino acids. With 2 bases clipped from V and 2 bases from J, the junction kept 8 bases outside the gene matches. CDR3: CASSLSLADTQETQYF. CDR3 nucleotide sequence: TGTGCCAGCAGCTTATCCCTAGCGGATACACAAGAGACCCAGTACTTC.

This clonotype has a count of ten or more. The V gene is TRBV5-1, the J gene TRBJ2-5, with 9 bases matching TRBD2. CDR1 is SGHRS and CDR2 is YFSETQ in the germline V gene. CDR3 length equals 15 residues. Trimming cost V 4 bases and J 3 bases; bases outside gene matches: 7. The CDR3: CASSLFSGGEETQYF. The CDR3 nucleotides are TGCGCCAGCAGCCTGTTTAGCGGGGGAGAAGAGACCCAGTACTTC.

This clonotype has a handful of counts. The chain carries TRBV30 and TRBJ1-5; D gene uncertain. The CDR3 is made up of 15 amino acids. V was pared by 2 bases and J by 1 base, with 12 bases between. Germline-derived CDR1 and CDR2 are GTSNPN and SVGIG (reference sequence). CDR3 amino acids: CAWSTKGWSNQPQHF. Written as DNA, the CDR3 is TGTGCCTGGAGTACTAAGGGTTGGAGCAATCAGCCCCAGCATTTT.

In this sample, this clonotype turned up many times. V gene TRBV7-6 combines with J gene TRBJ2-3; 7 bases are shared with TRBD2. CDR3 length: 15 amino acids. V trimming: 2 bases; J trimming: 4 bases; junction bases outside the gene matches: 6. Germline CDR1 reads SGHVS; CDR2 reads FNYEAQ. DNA of the CDR3: TGTGCCAGCAGCTTAATGGGAGGGCCGGCAGATACGCAGTATTTT. Encoded protein: CASSLMGGPADTQYF.

This clonotype was detected only a few times. This rearrangement joins TRBV20-1 to TRBJ2-3; the D gene could be TRBD1 or TRBD2 (6 bases each). This CDR3 is built from 15 residues. Trimming stripped 7 bases from V and 1 base from J, with 18 bases between. CDR1 and CDR2 from the germline V gene are DFQATT and SNEGSKA (reference sequence). The CDR3 spells CSGTDRGARTDTQYF. The CDR3, as DNA: TGCAGTGGCACCGATAGGGGGGCTCGCACAGATACGCAGTATTTT.

This clonotype was observed many times. V and J are TRBV20-1 and TRBJ2-7; D gene ambiguous. The germline gives CDR1 DFQATT, CDR2 SNEGSKA (reference sequence). The V end was cut by 6 bases, the J end by 9 bases, with 18 bases between. The CDR3 runs to 12 residues. CDR3 sequence: CSAADQEGRQYF. The CDR3 bases are TGCAGTGCCGCAGACCAAGAAGGCCGGCAGTACTTC.

This clonotype showed up many times. The rearrangement links TRBV15 to TRBJ2-7; TRBD1 is a possible D gene (8 bases). The germline V gene has CDR1 LNHNV and CDR2 YYDKDF (reference sequence). The CDR3 has 15 amino acids. V lost 0 bases and J lost 2, with 11 bases in between. CDR3 nucleotide sequence: TGTGCCACCAGCAGAGAAACAGGGGGGGCCTACGAGCAGTACTTC. This codes for CATSRETGGAYEQYF. Full variable domain (missing parts from reference TRBV15 and TRBJ2-7): DAMVIQNPRYQVTQFGKPVTLSCSQTLNHNVMYWYQQKSSQAPKLLFHYYDKDFNNEADTPDNFQSRRPNTSFCFLDIRSPGLGDTAMYLCATSRETGGAYEQYFGPGTRLTVT.

J is TRBJ2-1 and V is TRBV7-9, with TRBD2 matching 11 bases. Germline CDR1 SEHNR, CDR2 FQNEAQ (reference sequence). The CDR3 consists of 16 residues. The junction had 8 bases not matched to a gene; V was cut back by 5 bases and J by 5 bases. CDR3 in amino acids: CASSRGGTSGNNEQFF. The CDR3 DNA is TGTGCCAGCAGCCGAGGTGGGACTAGCGGTAACAATGAGCAGTTCTTC.

There are many counts of this clonotype. The chain uses TRBV5-1 and TRBJ2-2, with D maybe TRBD1 (6 bases). The CDR3 sequence is 14 residues long. Germline loops: CDR1 SGHRS, CDR2 YFSETQ. Deletions cut 8 bases from V and 7 bases from J, with 18 bases between. The CDR3 nucleotides read TGCGCCAGTACCCCGACACAGGGTAACGGGGAGCTGTTTTTT. This codes for CASTPTQGNGELFF.